This T cell receptor (beta chain) was captured in a study of blood T cell dynamics during melanoma immunotherapy. Specified time point: pre-treatment baseline. The method was immunoSEQ multiplex PCR; TCRdb's version includes in-frame clones alone and lacks a portion of them. Of around 10,000 clones listed, approximately 84% are singletons. This CDR3 spans 15 amino acids. In germline, CDR1 is SGHRS, CDR2 YFSETQ. V gave up 3 bases and J gave up 4 bases; unmatched junction bases: 3. This chain links TRBV5-1 with TRBJ2-3; 12 bases agree with TRBD1. The sample consisted of blood, taken from a patient treated with checkpoint blockade. The receptor was isolated from a human donor with melanoma. CDR3 nucleotide sequence: TGCGCCAGCAGCTCAGGGACAGGGGGCGCAGATACGCAGTATTTT. Translating it yields CASSSGTGGADTQYF.